Listed here is a single TCR beta chain. RNA transcripts yielded amplified TCR beta CDR3 regions. The study used the HTBI primer set for a first-round RT-PCR of the TCR CDR3. MiXCR, run by TCRdb on the multiplex PCR reads, gives a single entry per CDR3 protein. Altogether 450,000 to 500,000 distinct CDR3 sequences are present, around a fifth being singletons, with the ten largest covering approximately 49%. Germline V gene lookup returns CDR1 GTSNPN and CDR2 SVGIG (reference sequence). The CDR3 sequence is 13 residues long. Trimming cost V 3 bases and J 2 bases, with 11 bases left between them. The sample belongs to a study of T cells in Graves' hyperthyroidism and ophthalmopathy.

The origin of this receptor is a woman aged 65 to 85 with Graves' ophthalmopathy. The gene calls are TRBV30 and TRBJ2-7; D gene ambiguous. The source material was blood. CDR3 nucleotide sequence: TGTGCCTGGAGCTCGACGGTTGCCTACGAGCAGTACTTC. This translates into CAWSSTVAYEQYF.